This T cell receptor (beta chain) was recovered during a study of T cells after posttransplantation cyclophosphamide. Points on this clone: Its antigen is not known.

Germline V CDR1 and CDR2: SGHRS, YFSETQ. The CDR3 covers 16 residues. Trimming at V came to 0 bases and at J to 8 bases, leaving 5 bases not matched to a gene. The related graft donor's blood sample was taken on the day of bone marrow donation. Regarding the study as a whole: Donor CD8+ memory clones often dominated recipient blood repertoires at later times. After PTCy, TRB diversity resembled that of CNI/methotrexate controls.

The method was immunoSEQ multiplex PCR; TCRdb's version includes in-frame clones alone and lacks a portion of them. The repertoire holds approximately 50,000 clones, with approximately 94% as singletons. The clonotype was recovered from a woman in her 30s in good health and a related stem cell transplant donor. V is TRBV5-1 and J is TRBJ2-1; 13 positions agree with TRBD2. The sample was PBMCs. CDR3: CASSLARTSGGDEQFF. As DNA, the CDR3 is TGCGCCAGCAGCTTGGCACGGACTAGCGGGGGTGATGAGCAGTTCTTC.